The 24 T cell receptor beta chains below all came from one sample that was sequenced in a study of monozygotic twins with inflammatory bowel disease. Reanalyzing the 5' RACE reads, TCRdb keeps one entry per CDR3 protein, without DNA. In total, the table holds approximately 400,000 distinct CDR3 sequences. The sample was blood. The receptors originated from a human donor with ulcerative colitis or Crohn's disease, or a healthy co-twin of an affected twin (not recorded which).

This sequence joins TRBV27 and TRBJ1-2; lacking DNA, the TRBD1 call made by TCRdb goes unchecked. Germline assignment: CDR1 MNHEY and CDR2 SMNVEV (reference sequence). The CDR3 contains 20 residues. CDR3 loop: CASSLSGPGGGDTVNYGYTF.

The V call is TRBV7-2, the J call TRBJ1-3; TCRdb names TRBD1, which stays unverified in the absence of DNA. The CDR3 covers 16 residues. Germline V gene lookup returns CDR1 SGHTA and CDR2 FQGNSA. The CDR3 loop is CASSLTGGVVRNTIYF.

The chain is built from TRBV2 and TRBJ2-2; without DNA, the TCRdb call of TRBD1 cannot be checked. The CDR3 spans 13 residues. Germline assignment: CDR1 SNHLY and CDR2 FYNNEI. CDR3 sequence: CAGRQQNTGELFF.

The rearrangement joins TRBV6-5 to TRBJ2-3; TCRdb's assignment of TRBD2 cannot be checked, as there is no DNA. From germline, CDR1 is MNHEY and CDR2 SVGAGI. This CDR3 has 15 residues. CDR3: CASSYSGTSTDTQYF.

The chain is built from TRBV7-2 and TRBJ1-2; TCRdb reports TRBD1, a call that lacks DNA to check it against. The CDR3 is 15 amino acids. Germline values: CDR1 SGHTA, CDR2 FQGNSA. This CDR3 reads CASSLREQAPYGYTF.

This sequence joins TRBV2 and TRBJ2-7; TCRdb returns TRBD1, unconfirmable since there is no DNA. Germline lookup yields CDR1 SNHLY and CDR2 FYNNEI. The CDR3 totals 14 residues. CDR3 residues: CASRMGQGVGEQYF.

The rearrangement uses TRBV7-9 and TRBJ2-3. Germline CDR1 reads SEHNR; CDR2 reads FQNEAQ (reference sequence). The CDR3 loop spans 12 amino acids. CDR3 residues: CASSFSSDTQYF.

CDR3 protein: CSVDGLAGDNTDTQYF. The chain links TRBV29-1 to TRBJ2-3; the TCRdb D gene call, TRBD2, has no DNA to confirm it. Germline assignment: CDR1 SQVTM and CDR2 ANQGSEA. The CDR3 extends over 16 amino acids.

This chain's CDR3 is CATQDRPDLSYEQYF. The chain links TRBV6-1 to TRBJ2-7; TCRdb reports TRBD1, a call that lacks DNA to check it against. CDR3 size: 15 residues. CDR1 MNHNS and CDR2 SASEGT come from the germline V gene.

The V and J genes are TRBV7-7 and TRBJ2-3; TCRdb designates TRBD2, a call that cannot be tested without DNA. Germline V gene lookup returns CDR1 SSHAT and CDR2 FNYEAQ (reference sequence). The CDR3 extends over 21 amino acids. This CDR3 reads CASSEPEGLAGGISAADTQYF. The whole variable domain, filled in from reference TRBV7-7 and TRBJ2-3, reads GAGVSQSPRYKVTKRGQDVTLRCDPISSHATLYWYQQALGQGPEFLTYFNYEAQPDKSGLPSDRFSAERPEGSISTLTIQRTEQRDSAMYRCASSEPEGLAGGISAADTQYFGPGTRLTVL.

This chain connects TRBV5-1 to TRBJ2-5; TCRdb lists TRBD1, though no DNA is available to test this call. Germline V CDR1 and CDR2: SGHRS, YFSETQ. CDR3 length equals 13 residues. The chain's CDR3 is CASSFGGEETQYF.

The chain is built from TRBV18 and TRBJ2-7. The CDR3 contains 15 residues. The V gene's germline CDR1 is KGHSH and CDR2 LQKENI. CDR3 loop: CASSPPVKGRDEQYF.

The chain combines TRBV11-2 with TRBJ2-2; TCRdb names TRBD1, which stays unverified in the absence of DNA. The CDR3 is 14 amino acids. Looked up from germline, CDR1 is SGHAT and CDR2 is FQNNGV. The CDR3 sequence: CASSSGQFTGELFF. Full variable domain (remainder filled in from reference TRBV11-2 and TRBJ2-2): EAGVAQSPRYKIIEKRQSVAFWCNPISGHATLYWYQQILGQGPKLLIQFQNNGVVDDSQLPKDRFSAERLKGVDSTLKIQPAKLEDSAVYLCASSSGQFTGELFFGEGSRLTVL.

The V call is TRBV4-1, the J call TRBJ2-2; TCRdb calls TRBD2, which cannot be checked without DNA. This CDR3 region has 16 residues. From germline, CDR1 is MGHRA and CDR2 YSYEKL. The CDR3: CASSHGPGLVTGELFF.

The V and J genes are TRBV7-9 and TRBJ1-4. Germline CDR1 reads SEHNR; CDR2 reads FQNEAQ (reference sequence). This CDR3 comprises 15 residues. The CDR3 reads CASSLQMATNEKLFF.

V gene TRBV7-9 combines with J gene TRBJ2-7; checking the TCRdb D call of TRBD1 is not possible without DNA. Germline V gene data show CDR1 as SEHNR and CDR2 as FQNEAQ (reference sequence). The CDR3 has 14 residues. CDR3 region: CASSGTGYTYEQYF.

The V and J genes are TRBV5-1 and TRBJ2-5. The germline gives CDR1 SGHRS, CDR2 YFSETQ. The CDR3 loop spans 13 amino acids. CDR3 in amino acids: CASSLDRAETQYF.

The V gene is TRBV5-1, the J gene TRBJ2-7. The CDR3 spans 15 residues. CDR1 SGHRS and CDR2 YFSETQ come from the germline V gene. The CDR3 sequence is CASSLDPGSSYEQYF.

V gene TRBV5-1 combines with J gene TRBJ1-1; TCRdb names TRBD1, which stays unverified in the absence of DNA. This CDR3 contains 14 residues. Germline-derived CDR1 and CDR2 are SGHRS and YFSETQ. The CDR3: CASSSGTWNTEAFF.

The chain has TRBV15 and TRBJ2-3; TCRdb picks TRBD2, but there is no DNA to check that call. The CDR3 spans 15 residues. Germline V gives CDR1 LNHNV, CDR2 YYDKDF (reference sequence). The CDR3 sequence: CATSSTRASTDTQYF.

The V call is TRBV12-3 or TRBV12-4, the J call TRBJ1-5; TCRdb gives TRBD1 as the D gene, but with no DNA this cannot be confirmed. The CDR3 consists of 15 residues. This CDR3 reads CASSFGDTLRQPQHF.

The chain couples TRBV7-9 to TRBJ1-4. CDR3 size: 14 residues. Per the germline V gene, CDR1 is SEHNR and CDR2 is FQNEAQ (reference sequence). CDR3 protein: CASSRRDGDEKLFF.

The chain carries TRBV9 and TRBJ1-6; there is no DNA to check the TCRdb D call of TRBD1. The CDR3 totals 15 residues. Germline CDR1 is SGDLS and CDR2 is YYNGEE. CDR3 protein: CASSVGPRTNSPLHF. Looking up the rest from reference TRBV9 and TRBJ1-6 gives the full variable domain: DSGVTQTPKHLITATGQRVTLRCSPRSGDLSVYWYQQSLDQGLQFLIQYYNGEERAKGNILERFSAQQFPDLHSELNLSSLELGDSALYFCASSVGPRTNSPLHFGNGTRLTVT.

The chain employs TRBV5-1 and TRBJ2-1; TCRdb designates TRBD1, a call that cannot be tested without DNA. Germline-derived CDR1 and CDR2 are SGHRS and YFSETQ. CDR3 length: 17 amino acids. The CDR3 protein is CASSWVGQGRTYNEQFF. The variable domain in full, with the rest retrieved from reference TRBV5-1 and TRBJ2-1, is KAGVTQTPRYLIKTRGQQVTLSCSPISGHRSVSWYQQTPGQGLQFLFEYFSETQRNKGNFPGRFSGRQFSNSRSEMNVSTLELGDSALYLCASSWVGQGRTYNEQFFGPGTRLTVL.